These 24 T cell receptor beta chains came from one sample sequenced in a study of a mutant IDH1 vaccine in newly diagnosed glioma. Profiled with immunoSEQ multiplex PCR; TCRdb holds only in-frame clones, not every one. The repertoire holds some 30,000 clones, roughly three quarters seen once, with about 9.3% in the top ten. Time point denoted: week 35, safety follow-up. The vaccine gave 300 ug of a 20-mer mutant IDH1 peptide subcutaneously per dose. Antigens for these TCRs are unknown. The sequencing here drew on PBMCs, taken from a glioma patient whose treatment included an IDH1 peptide vaccine. The receptors derive from a woman in her twenties or thirties with glioma. Some clones in this sample may be carry-over from other donors' samples.

This rearrangement joins TRBV14 to TRBJ2-5; D is unclear. The CDR3 loop spans 13 amino acids. V gave up 0 bases and J gave up 6 bases, with 8 bases separating them. Germline V gives CDR1 SGHDN, CDR2 FVKESK. The CDR3 is CASSQDVRQTQYF. Written as DNA, the CDR3 is TGTGCCAGCAGCCAAGATGTAAGGCAGACCCAGTACTTC. Together with reference TRBV14 and TRBJ2-5, the CDR3 gives the full variable domain: EAGVTQFPSHSVIEKGQTVTLRCDPISGHDNLYWYRRVMGKEIKFLLHFVKESKQDESGMPNNRFLAERTGGTYSTLKVQPAELEDSGVYFCASSQDVRQTQYFGPGTRLLVL.

This chain links TRBV28 with TRBJ2-7; 7 nucleotides line up with TRBD2. The germline V gene encodes CDR1 MDHEN and CDR2 SYDVKM. The CDR3 covers 14 residues. J gave up 6 bases and V 3 bases, and 8 bases lay outside the gene matches. The CDR3 nucleotides are TGTGCCAGCAGTTTTGCTAGCGGTTCCCTCGAGCAGTACTTC. Encoded protein: CASSFASGSLEQYF.

The chain recombines TRBV2 with TRBJ2-3, with 15 bases lining up with TRBD2. The germline V gene has CDR1 SNHLY and CDR2 FYNNEI. The CDR3 length is 15 residues. V trimming: 5 bases; J trimming: 4 bases; junction bases outside the gene matches: 1. DNA for the CDR3: TGTGCCAGCAGTAGGACTAGCGGGAGGGCAGATACGCAGTATTTT. Protein: CASSRTSGRADTQYF.

The chain joins TRBV27 to TRBJ2-1, with a weak D call TRBD1 (5 bases). The CDR3 has 14 residues. Germline V lookup: CDR1 MNHEY, CDR2 SMNVEV (reference sequence). With 6 bases removed from V and 5 bases from J, the gap between germline ends came to 14 bases. The CDR3 nucleotides read TGTGCCAGCAGCTTCGGGTGGGGCGACAATGAGCAGTTCTTC. Its protein is CASSFGWGDNEQFF.

The V and J genes are TRBV27 and TRBJ1-2, with D perhaps TRBD1 (5 bases). The CDR3 covers 15 residues. Germline CDR1 reads MNHEY; CDR2 reads SMNVEV (reference sequence). Trimming pared 5 bases from V and 5 bases from J, leaving 18 bases between. In nucleotides, the CDR3 is TGTGCCAGCAGTCTCCGGGGAGGGGAGGGATATGGCTACACCTTC. Encoded protein: CASSLRGGEGYGYTF.

The sample holds one count of this clone. This chain uses TRBV29-1 with TRBJ1-5; no reliable D call. The CDR3 contains 13 residues. V was shortened by 4 bases and J by 7 bases, with 14 bases between the two germline ends. Germline loops: CDR1 SQVTM, CDR2 ANQGSEA. The CDR3 here is CSVAPERGQPQHF. The CDR3 DNA follows: TGCAGCGTTGCCCCTGAACGTGGGCAGCCCCAGCATTTT. Using reference TRBV29-1 and TRBJ1-5 for the parts outside the CDR3, the full variable domain is SAVISQKPSRDICQRGTSLTIQCQVDSQVTMMFWYRQQPGQSLTLIATANQGSEATYESGFVIDKFPISRPNLTFSTLTVSNMSPEDSSIYLCSVAPERGQPQHFGDGTRLSIL.

The rearrangement links TRBV11-2 to TRBJ2-5; D gene unclear. Trimming shortened V by 5 bases and J by 4 bases, and 14 bases separated the two germline ends. The germline gives CDR1 SGHAT, CDR2 FQNNGV. CDR3 size: 14 residues. CDR3 protein: CASSPPANRETQYF. The CDR3, as DNA: TGTGCCAGCAGCCCACCGGCTAACCGAGAGACCCAGTACTTC.

This chain uses TRBV5-4 with TRBJ2-7; TRBD2 matches 11 bases. J gave up 7 bases and V 7 bases, and 22 bases lay outside the gene matches. The length of the CDR3 is 18 residues. CDR1 and CDR2 (germline): SGHNT, YYREEE (reference sequence). The CDR3: CASPIGAFASGRTGEQYF. CDR3 coding DNA: TGTGCCAGCCCCATCGGGGCCTTCGCTAGCGGGAGGACGGGGGAGCAGTACTTC.

The chain joins TRBV5-3 to TRBJ1-4; D is ambiguous. TRBV5-3 is an ORF, and what it does is uncertain. Trimming took 6 bases from V and 4 from J, leaving 16 bases between them. The CDR3 runs 15 residues. The CDR3 sequence: CARNPGGSHNEKLFF. The CDR3 region has the DNA TGTGCCAGAAACCCGGGAGGGTCGCATAATGAAAAACTGTTTTTT.

V gene TRBV9 combines with J gene TRBJ2-3, with D tentatively TRBD2 (5 bases). Trimming shortened V by 0 bases and J by 1 base, and 12 bases separated the two germline ends. Germline V gives CDR1 SGDLS, CDR2 YYNGEE. This CDR3 is built from 16 residues. This CDR3 reads CASSVGGSAGTDTQYF. Here the CDR3 DNA reads TGTGCCAGCAGCGTAGGTGGTAGCGCTGGCACAGATACGCAGTATTTT. The whole variable domain, filled in from reference TRBV9 and TRBJ2-3, reads DSGVTQTPKHLITATGQRVTLRCSPRSGDLSVYWYQQSLDQGLQFLIQYYNGEERAKGNILERFSAQQFPDLHSELNLSSLELGDSALYFCASSVGGSAGTDTQYFGPGTRLTVL.

This chain connects TRBV5-4 to TRBJ2-3; weak D call: TRBD2 (5 bases). V was cut by 0 bases and J by 6 bases, with 8 bases left in between. CDR3 size: 13 residues. Germline V gene data show CDR1 as SGHNT and CDR2 as YYREEE (reference sequence). The DNA of the CDR3 is TGTGCCAGCAGCTTGGGACTAACGGATACGCAGTATTTT. Its translation is CASSLGLTDTQYF. The complete variable domain, with remaining parts taken from reference TRBV5-4 and TRBJ2-3, reads ETGVTQSPTHLIKTRGQQVTLRCSSQSGHNTVSWYQQALGQGPQFIFQYYREEENGRGNFPPRFSGLQFPNYSSELNVNALELDDSALYLCASSLGLTDTQYFGPGTRLTVL.

V is TRBV7-2 and J is TRBJ2-5; D is possibly TRBD1 or TRBD2 (6 bases each). The CDR3 covers 13 residues. From germline, CDR1 is SGHTA and CDR2 FQGNSA. V lost 6 bases to trimming and J lost 4 bases, with 12 bases between them. CDR3 coding DNA: TGTGCCAGCAGTCCCGGGGGCACAGAGACCCAGTACTTC. Encoded protein: CASSPGGTETQYF.

This clone was seen a few times. This chain uses TRBV19 with TRBJ2-1; possibly TRBD1 for D (6 bases). The germline CDR1 and CDR2 sequences are LNHDA and SQIVND (reference sequence). Deletions cut 9 bases from V and 0 bases from J, with 12 bases between. This CDR3 comprises 14 residues. CDR3: CASRGGSSYNEQFF. The CDR3 region has the DNA TGTGCCAGCCGAGGGGGAAGCTCCTACAATGAGCAGTTCTTC. Full variable domain (remainder filled in from reference TRBV19 and TRBJ2-1): DGGITQSPKYLFRKEGQNVTLSCEQNLNHDAMYWYRQDPGQGLRLIYYSQIVNDFQKGDIAEGYSVSREKKESFPLTVTSAQKNPTAFYLCASRGGSSYNEQFFGPGTRLTVL.

This clone is judged medium-sized. This chain uses TRBV27 with TRBJ1-3, with 7 bases fitting TRBD1. V shed 7 bases, J shed 1 base, and the junction held 10 bases outside the gene matches. Germline V gene data show CDR1 as MNHEY and CDR2 as SMNVEV (reference sequence). The CDR3 has 16 amino acids. The CDR3 spells CASNLQRQGSGNTIYF. The CDR3 region has the DNA TGTGCCAGCAACCTACAGAGACAGGGTTCTGGAAACACCATATATTTT.

The gene calls are TRBV5-5 and TRBJ2-3; 7 bases align to TRBD1. V lost 1 base and J lost 4; bases outside the gene matches: 3. The germline V gene has CDR1 SGHKS and CDR2 YYEKEE (reference sequence). The CDR3 runs 14 residues. The CDR3 DNA reads as TGTGCCAGCAGCTTGACAGGGGCGGCAGATACGCAGTATTTT. Its translation is CASSLTGAADTQYF.

There are a few counts of this clone. This chain joins TRBV7-9 and TRBJ1-2, with TRBD1 matching over 8 bases. The CDR3 loop spans 16 amino acids. V was clipped by 3 bases and J by 6 bases; unmatched bases: 12. CDR1 SEHNR and CDR2 FQNEAQ come from the germline V gene (reference sequence). CDR3: CASSFGGQGAYHGYTF. The CDR3 coding sequence is TGTGCCAGCAGCTTTGGGGGGCAGGGGGCGTATCATGGCTACACCTTC.

This clone has just one count. The chain employs TRBV28 and TRBJ1-1, with D perhaps TRBD1 (5 bases). The CDR3 covers 15 residues. V lost 4 bases to trimming and J lost 4 bases, with 16 bases between them. In germline, CDR1 is MDHEN, CDR2 SYDVKM. CDR3 coding DNA: TGTGCCAGCAGTTCTGGGGGTATTGACGGCACTGAAGCTTTCTTT. As protein: CASSSGGIDGTEAFF. The variable domain in full, with the rest retrieved from reference TRBV28 and TRBJ1-1, is DVKVTQSSRYLVKRTGEKVFLECVQDMDHENMFWYRQDPGLGLRLIYFSYDVKMKEKGDIPEGYSVSREKKERFSLILESASTNQTSMYLCASSSGGIDGTEAFFGQGTRLTVV.

The CDR3 DNA reads TGTGCCAGCAGCTACCCCAGGACAGGAGAGAACACTGAAGCTTTCTTT. As protein: CASSYPRTGENTEAFF. The rearrangement joins TRBV7-2 to TRBJ1-1; 7 nucleotides align to TRBD1. This CDR3 is built from 16 residues. Germline V gives CDR1 SGHTA, CDR2 FQGNSA. The V segment lost 4 bases and the J segment 1 base; nucleotides outside the gene matches: 9.

The chain joins TRBV4-2 to TRBJ2-7; 8 nucleotides agree with TRBD2. The germline V gene encodes CDR1 LGHNA and CDR2 YNFKEQ. This CDR3 has 14 residues. Losses at the gene ends were 4 bases for V and 6 bases for J; bases not matched to a gene: 8. The CDR3 sequence: CASSPGTSRREQYF. DNA for the CDR3: TGTGCCAGCAGCCCCGGGACTAGTAGGCGCGAGCAGTACTTC.

J is TRBJ2-1 and V is TRBV9; 7 positions agree with TRBD2. The trim removed 0 bases at V and 9 bases at J, leaving 9 bases unmatched. Germline CDR1 and CDR2: SGDLS and YYNGEE. The CDR3 length is 15 residues. The DNA for the CDR3 is TGTGCCAGCAGCGTAGGTCTAGCGGAGGTTGGTGAGCAGTTCTTC. It specifies CASSVGLAEVGEQFF.

This clone was seen a few times. V is TRBV4-1 and J is TRBJ2-4; 11 nucleotides align to TRBD2. Germline V gene sequence: CDR1 MGHRA, CDR2 YSYEKL. Unmatched junction bases numbered 6, after V lost 0 bases and J lost 8 bases. The CDR3 contains 16 residues. CDR3 loop: CASSQETSGEWDIQYF. CDR3 DNA: TGCGCCAGCAGCCAAGAGACTAGCGGGGAGTGGGACATTCAGTACTTC.

The genes are TRBV10-2 and TRBJ2-7; TRBD2 agrees at 8 bases. The germline V gene has CDR1 WSHSY and CDR2 SAAADI. V shed 3 bases and J 1 base; nucleotides not matched to a gene: 5. The CDR3 has 15 amino acids. Here the CDR3 DNA reads TGCGCCAGCAGTGAATATAGCGGGATGTCCTACGAGCAGTACTTC. Amino acid sequence: CASSEYSGMSYEQYF.

The chain recombines TRBV5-6 with TRBJ2-5, with 9 bases aligning to TRBD2. CDR3 size: 16 residues. Trimming at V came to 0 bases and at J to 5 bases, leaving 8 bases not matched to a gene. The germline V gene has CDR1 SGHDT and CDR2 YYEEEE. The CDR3 loop reads CASSLAGGRAQETQYF. DNA for the CDR3: TGTGCCAGCAGCTTGGCAGGCGGGAGGGCCCAGGAGACCCAGTACTTC.

The chain joins TRBV2 to TRBJ2-7; 9 nucleotides align to TRBD2. The CDR3 sequence is 14 residues long. Trimming took 6 bases from V and 2 from J; bases not matched to a gene: 5. Germline lookup yields CDR1 SNHLY and CDR2 FYNNEI. The CDR3 region is CASRKREVTYEQYF. The CDR3 DNA is TGTGCCAGCAGGAAGCGGGAGGTTACCTACGAGCAGTACTTC.